This is a list of T cell receptor beta chains from one sample in a study of blood T cell repertoires in COVID-19. Assay used: immunoSEQ multiplex PCR; TCRdb lists only in-frame clones, some missing. The sample has roughly 78,000 clones; 88% are singletons. Material: peripheral blood. The source of these receptors is a man between 45 and 60 years old with acute or convalescent COVID-19. Each CDR3 is given with its conserved first and last residue. D genes are given only for firm matches. Some rows mark clone size as missing; the rest say once, few, many or name a class of expanded clone.

TGCGCCAGCCAGACGACAGGGGGCTATGGCTACACCTTC	CASQTTGGYGYTF	TRBD1	TRBV5-1	TRBJ1-2	.
TGCGCCAGCAGTCTCGGGACAGGGGGCGGTTTACTTGGCTACACCTTC	CASSLGTGGGLLGYTF	TRBD1	TRBV4-1	TRBJ1-2	few
TGCAGCGTTGGAAACAGGGTTAATCAGCCCCAGCATTTT	CSVGNRVNQPQHF	.	TRBV29-1	TRBJ1-5	.
TGTGCCAGCAGCTTGGGACAGGGTGACGCTGGCTACACCTTC	CASSLGQGDAGYTF	TRBD1	TRBV5-6	TRBJ1-2	.
TGTGCCAGCACCTTGAGACAGAACACTGAAGCTTTCTTT	CASTLRQNTEAFF	.	TRBV12-3/TRBV12-4	TRBJ1-1	.
TGTGCCAGCAGTTCCATTGGGGGGGGCGCGGGCACTGAAGCTTTCTTT	CASSSIGGGAGTEAFF	.	TRBV6-2/TRBV6-3	TRBJ1-1	.
TGTGCCAGCAGCACATTAGGGACAGGGAGCAATCAGCCCCAGCATTTT	CASSTLGTGSNQPQHF	TRBD1	TRBV7-8	TRBJ1-5	.
TGCGCCAGCAGCTGGAAACAGGGGAATACAGATACGCAGTATTTT	CASSWKQGNTDTQYF	TRBD1	TRBV5-1	TRBJ2-3	once
TGTGCCAGCAGCTTGGGGGCAGGGGAATACTATGGCTACACCTTC	CASSLGAGEYYGYTF	.	TRBV5-6	TRBJ1-2	.
TGTGCCAGCAGCAAGGACAGGGCCCGGGAGACCCAGTACTTC	CASSKDRARETQYF	TRBD1	TRBV3-1/TRBV3-2	TRBJ2-5	.